This T cell receptor (beta chain) was found in a study of persistence of HIV-infected CD4 T cells. Overall study results and limits: Degenerate expanded CDR3beta sequences were enriched among CMV- and Gag-responding cells.

Cells were stimulated with CMV-infected fibroblast lysates at around 9.1 ug/mL. Sorted nonresponding memory CD4+ T cells were CD40L-negative, CD69-negative, CD45RO-high. Sequencing used immunoSEQ version 4 in survey mode. Libraries were prepared by immunoSEQ multiplex PCR; TCRdb keeps only in-frame clonotypes and omits some of them. The sample includes tens of thousands of clones, about 85% seen only once; the top ten take less than 2%. A remark on this clone: Its antigen is unknown.

The material sequenced was CD4+ T cells sorted from PBMCs after roughly 18-hour stimulation, taken from a patient who received antiretroviral therapy. The TCR sequence derives from an adult man with HIV who was CMV-seropositive.

The CDR3 DNA reads as TGTGCCAGCAGCTGGACTAGCGACGGGGAGCTGTTTTTT. It specifies CASSWTSDGELFF. The V gene is TRBV5-8, the J gene TRBJ2-2; 9 positions agree with TRBD2. This CDR3 is 13 amino acids long. Germline trimming cut 3 bases from V and 7 bases from J; bases unmatched to any gene: 1. Germline V gene lookup returns CDR1 SGHTS and CDR2 YDEGEE.